The clone carrying this T cell receptor (beta chain) was seen a single time. How the authors handled the data: Estimates of nucleated cell counts were drawn from the amplification of reference gene primers. Profiled with immunoSEQ multiplex PCR; TCRdb holds only in-frame clones, not every one. From that table come the V and J calls and clone size; the DNA was used to work out D and trimming. The sample yields fewer than 90,000 clones, around 90% seen once. This sample is part of a study of blood T cell repertoires in COVID-19. The wider study: Collection of acute and convalescent COVID-19 samples took place in the United States, Italy and Spain. T cells, B-cell-depleted T cells, or PBMCs provided the cDNA or gDNA that served as material.

Trimming stripped 0 bases from V and 3 bases from J, with 11 bases between. This CDR3 has 16 residues. The germline gives CDR1 KGHDR, CDR2 SFDVKD. The clonotype comes from a woman aged 80 or over with active or convalescent COVID-19. The rearrangement uses TRBV24-1 and TRBJ2-1; a possible D gene is TRBD2 (6 bases). Sequencing input: peripheral blood. In DNA, the CDR3 is TGTGCCACCAGTGATTTGCGCGGGGATCACTACAATGAGCAGTTCTTC. Translated, it gives CATSDLRGDHYNEQFF.